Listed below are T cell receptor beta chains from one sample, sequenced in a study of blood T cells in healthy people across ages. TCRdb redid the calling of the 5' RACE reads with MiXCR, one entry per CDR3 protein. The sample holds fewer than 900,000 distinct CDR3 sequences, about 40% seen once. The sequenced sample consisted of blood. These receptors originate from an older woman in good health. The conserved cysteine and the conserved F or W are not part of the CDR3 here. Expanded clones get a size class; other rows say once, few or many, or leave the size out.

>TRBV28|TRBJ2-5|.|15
VSRAPPGTLYQETQY
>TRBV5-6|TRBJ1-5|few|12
ASSLGPGEQPQH
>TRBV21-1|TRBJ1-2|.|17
ASSTTLSDGTGINYGYT
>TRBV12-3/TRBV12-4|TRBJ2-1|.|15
ASSKGTSGSLYNEQF
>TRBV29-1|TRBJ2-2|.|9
SGRWTGELF
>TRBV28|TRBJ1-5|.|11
AYGRGVYQPQH
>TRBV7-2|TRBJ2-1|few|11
ASSVDRRGEQF
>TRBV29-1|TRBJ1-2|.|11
SVGDIFNYGYT
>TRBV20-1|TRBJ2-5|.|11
SAKRDRQETQY
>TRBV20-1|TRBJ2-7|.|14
SARDFTSGSSYEQY
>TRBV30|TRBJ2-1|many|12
TGLAGGGGNEQF
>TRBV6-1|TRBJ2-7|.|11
ASCPLRGYEQY
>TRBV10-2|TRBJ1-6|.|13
ASTSGQRADSPLH
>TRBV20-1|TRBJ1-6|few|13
SARPYDREDSPLH
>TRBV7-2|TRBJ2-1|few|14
ASSLGLAGGRGEQF
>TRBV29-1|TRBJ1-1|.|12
SVTGTGMVTEAF
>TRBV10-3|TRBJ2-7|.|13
AISKPDIAGDEQY
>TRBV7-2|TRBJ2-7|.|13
ASSSTSGATYEQY
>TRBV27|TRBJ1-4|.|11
ASSLVFNEKLF
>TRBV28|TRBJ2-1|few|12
ASSAGQGGHEQF
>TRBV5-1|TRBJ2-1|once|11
ASSFSEGYEQF
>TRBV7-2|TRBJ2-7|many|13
ASSGRTGLAYEQY